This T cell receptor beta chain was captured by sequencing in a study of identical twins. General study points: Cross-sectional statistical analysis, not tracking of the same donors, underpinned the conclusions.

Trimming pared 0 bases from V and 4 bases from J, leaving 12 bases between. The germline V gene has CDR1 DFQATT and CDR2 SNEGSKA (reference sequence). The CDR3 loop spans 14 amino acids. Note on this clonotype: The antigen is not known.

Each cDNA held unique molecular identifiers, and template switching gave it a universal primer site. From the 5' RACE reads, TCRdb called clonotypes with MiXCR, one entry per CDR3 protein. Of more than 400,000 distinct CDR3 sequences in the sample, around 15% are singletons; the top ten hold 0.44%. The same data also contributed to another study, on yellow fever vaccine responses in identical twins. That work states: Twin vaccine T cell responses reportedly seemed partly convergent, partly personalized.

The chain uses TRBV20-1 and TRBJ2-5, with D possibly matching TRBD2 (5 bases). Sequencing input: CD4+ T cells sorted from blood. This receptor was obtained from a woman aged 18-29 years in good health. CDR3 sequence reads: CSARDSDWRETQYF. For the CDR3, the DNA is TGCAGTGCTAGAGATTCGGACTGGAGAGAGACCCAGTACTTC.